Listed here are 18 T cell receptor beta chains from one sample, sequenced in a study of multiple sclerosis patients with progressive multifocal leukoencephalopathy. Time point defined: time of PML onset. Method: immunoSEQ multiplex PCR; TCRdb's copy keeps in-frame clones and lacks some. The table records 25,000 to 35,000 clones, about 85% of them present only once. The source was PBMCs, collected from a patient treated with natalizumab. Receptors were obtained from a woman aged 30 to 39 with progressive multifocal leukoencephalopathy.

A word on this clone: An end of the junction differs from the germline gene, which may be a read error. The chain recombines TRBV6-1 with TRBJ1-5; D gene unclear. Germline values: CDR1 MNHNS, CDR2 SASEGT. This CDR3 contains 14 residues. Here the CDR3 DNA reads TGTGCCAGCAGCGAAGCGGGGAGGAATCAGCCCCAGCATTTT. Protein sequence: CASSEAGRNQPQHF.

The chain recombines TRBV19 with TRBJ2-2, with 11 bases matching TRBD2. This CDR3 region has 22 residues. The trim removed 6 bases at V and 0 bases at J, leaving 21 bases unmatched. Germline CDR1 and CDR2: LNHDA and SQIVND (reference sequence). This CDR3 reads CASRATTIPRTSGLANTGELFF. The CDR3 DNA is TGTGCCAGTAGAGCGACCACAATTCCCCGGACTAGCGGGCTCGCGAACACCGGGGAGCTGTTTTTT.

The V gene is TRBV7-9, the J gene TRBJ2-2; no firm D call. Looked up from germline, CDR1 is SEHNR and CDR2 is FQNEAQ (reference sequence). This CDR3 spans 11 amino acids. Trimming shortened V by 1 base and J by 9 bases, and 3 bases separated the two germline ends. The CDR3 nucleotides read TGTGCCAGCAGCTTAGGGTGGGAGCTGTTTTTT. This encodes CASSLGWELFF.

The chain employs TRBV5-1 and TRBJ2-3, with D unresolved. Germline CDR1 is SGHRS and CDR2 is YFSETQ. V gave up 4 bases and J gave up 0 bases, with 6 bases separating them. This CDR3 contains 13 residues. DNA of the CDR3: TGCGCCAGCAGCGGGATGAGCACAGATACGCAGTATTTT. This encodes CASSGMSTDTQYF. The full variable domain, in which reference TRBV5-1 and TRBJ2-3 provide the parts outside the CDR3, is KAGVTQTPRYLIKTRGQQVTLSCSPISGHRSVSWYQQTPGQGLQFLFEYFSETQRNKGNFPGRFSGRQFSNSRSEMNVSTLELGDSALYLCASSGMSTDTQYFGPGTRLTVL.

The rearrangement uses TRBV5-1 and TRBJ2-1; 8 bases align to TRBD2. The CDR3 length is 15 residues. V lost 0 bases to trimming and J lost 5 bases; unmatched junction nucleotides: 4. Germline V CDR1 and CDR2: SGHRS, YFSETQ. In nucleotides, the CDR3 is TGCGCCAGCAGCTTGGGACTAGCGAGGAACAATGAGCAGTTCTTC. Residues: CASSLGLARNNEQFF.

The chain joins TRBV18 to TRBJ2-7; D call uncertain. Germline V gene sequence: CDR1 KGHSH, CDR2 LQKENI. The germline V and J ends were trimmed by 4 bases and 3 bases, with 19 bases remaining between them. The CDR3 consists of 16 residues. The CDR3 reads CASSHLLLGLCYEQYF. CDR3 DNA: TGTGCCAGCTCACACCTTCTATTGGGTTTGTGCTACGAGCAGTACTTC. The whole variable domain, filled in from reference TRBV18 and TRBJ2-7, reads NAGVMQNPRHLVRRRGQEARLRCSPMKGHSHVYWYRQLPEEGLKFMVYLQKENIIDESGMPKERFSAEFPKEGPSILRIQQVVRGDSAAYFCASSHLLLGLCYEQYFGPGTRLTVT.

This chain connects TRBV30 to TRBJ1-1, with D hard to call. Trimming shortened V by 0 bases and J by 1 base, and 21 bases separated the two germline ends. This CDR3 is built from 18 residues. Germline CDR1 is GTSNPN and CDR2 is SVGIG (reference sequence). CDR3 sequence reads: CAWSVLGKAGATNTEAFF. In nucleotides, the CDR3 is TGTGCCTGGAGTGTACTAGGAAAAGCAGGCGCGACGAACACTGAAGCTTTCTTT.

This clone showed up just once. CDR3 DNA: TGCGCCAGCAGCAACAGACTAGCGGGGGACGATGAGCAGTTCTTC. Translated, it gives CASSNRLAGDDEQFF. The chain has TRBV5-1 and TRBJ2-1; 12 bases are a match to TRBD2. The CDR3 has 15 amino acids. Trimming took 4 bases from V and 8 from J; bases not matched to a gene: 7. Germline V gene sequence: CDR1 SGHRS, CDR2 YFSETQ.

This sequence joins TRBV9 and TRBJ1-1, with D uncertain. V was clipped by 6 bases and J by 4 bases, with 16 bases between them. The CDR3 runs 14 residues. The germline V gene has CDR1 SGDLS and CDR2 YYNGEE. CDR3 coding DNA: TGTGCCAGCACTTTGGATCCCACAAGCACTGAAGCTTTCTTT. Translation gives CASTLDPTSTEAFF.

The V and J genes are TRBV7-9 and TRBJ1-6; TRBD1 is a possible D gene (5 bases). Trimming stripped 4 bases from V and 9 bases from J, with 22 bases between. CDR3 length: 17 residues. Germline lookup yields CDR1 SEHNR and CDR2 FQNEAQ (reference sequence). CDR3 region: CASSSHDSKGSRSPLHF. Written as DNA, the CDR3 is TGTGCCAGCAGCTCCCACGACTCCAAGGGGTCCCGTTCACCCCTCCACTTT.

This sequence joins TRBV6-1 and TRBJ2-7, with TRBD1 matching 7 bases. The CDR3 totals 16 residues. Germline-derived CDR1 and CDR2 are MNHNS and SASEGT. The V and J ends lost 1 base and 0 bases, in that order; junction bases with no gene match: 6. The CDR3 nucleotides read TGTGCCAGCAGTGAAGGACGGGCAGGGGGCTCCTACGAGCAGTACTTC. This sequence encodes CASSEGRAGGSYEQYF.

The chain employs TRBV19 and TRBJ1-1; 7 bases are shared with TRBD1. The CDR3 consists of 15 residues. Germline V gene data show CDR1 as LNHDA and CDR2 as SQIVND (reference sequence). With 6 bases clipped from V and 1 base from J, the junction kept 8 bases outside the gene matches. The CDR3: CASRSRQGENTEAFF. In DNA, the CDR3 is TGTGCCAGTAGGTCCCGACAGGGTGAGAACACTGAAGCTTTCTTT.

The rearrangement uses TRBV7-9 and TRBJ2-3; TRBD2 aligns across 10 bases. Germline-derived CDR1 and CDR2 are SEHNR and FQNEAQ (reference sequence). CDR3 length: 15 amino acids. Trimming at V came to 0 bases and at J to 4 bases, leaving 1 base not matched to a gene. CDR3: CASSLASGRPDTQYF. For the CDR3, the DNA is TGTGCCAGCAGCTTAGCTAGCGGGAGGCCAGATACGCAGTATTTT.

The V call is TRBV7-8, the J call TRBJ2-7; 8 bases align to TRBD2. Looked up from germline, CDR1 is SGHVS and CDR2 is FQNEAQ. V lost 5 bases and J lost 1; bases outside the gene matches: 7. The CDR3 is 15 amino acids. DNA for the CDR3: TGTGCCAGCAGCCCGGGACTAGGGGTTTCCTACGAGCAGTACTTC. This sequence encodes CASSPGLGVSYEQYF.

As regards this clone: Its ends do not fully match the called genes, so a read error is possible. The rearrangement uses TRBV5-1 and TRBJ1-1; 7 nucleotides agree with TRBD1. The CDR3 contains 13 residues. Germline-derived CDR1 and CDR2 are SGHRS and YFSETQ. CDR3 DNA sequence: TGTGCCAGCAGCTCGACAGGGAATATTGAAGCTTTCTTT. As protein: CASSSTGNIEAFF.

This clone ranks as medium-sized. The CDR3 region is CASSDETGGKSGELFF. The DNA for the CDR3 is TGTGCCAGCAGCGACGAGACAGGGGGGAAGTCCGGGGAGCTGTTTTTT. V usage is TRBV28 and J usage is TRBJ2-2; 9 nucleotides line up with TRBD1. This CDR3 region has 16 residues. V lost 6 bases to trimming and J lost 6 bases; unmatched junction nucleotides: 11. Germline assignment: CDR1 MDHEN and CDR2 SYDVKM.

The rearrangement uses TRBV4-3 and TRBJ2-5, with TRBD2 as a possible D gene (5 bases). The CDR3 spans 13 residues. V gave up 0 bases and J gave up 11 bases, with 13 bases separating them. Germline CDR1 is LGHNA and CDR2 is YSLEER. The CDR3 spells CASSQDLPGEQYF. CDR3 in DNA: TGCGCCAGCAGCCAAGATCTCCCCGGGGAGCAGTACTTC.

The CDR3 spells CASSSYDRGEETQYF. CDR3 nucleotide sequence: TGTGCCAGCAGCTCCTACGACAGGGGAGAAGAGACCCAGTACTTC. The chain couples TRBV5-4 to TRBJ2-5; 8 bases map to TRBD1. This CDR3 contains 15 residues. CDR1 is SGHNT and CDR2 is YYREEE in the germline V gene (reference sequence). Trimming removed 3 bases from V and 3 bases from J; junction bases left unmatched: 7. The full variable domain, its missing parts supplied by reference TRBV5-4 and TRBJ2-5, is ETGVTQSPTHLIKTRGQQVTLRCSSQSGHNTVSWYQQALGQGPQFIFQYYREEENGRGNFPPRFSGLQFPNYSSELNVNALELDDSALYLCASSSYDRGEETQYFGPGTRLLVL.